These 7 T cell receptor beta chains originate from one sample sequenced in a study of blood T cell repertoires in COVID-19. Sequenced by immunoSEQ multiplex PCR; TCRdb stores in-frame clones only, minus some. The table records just over 80,000 clones, approximately 80% of them present only once. The specimen was peripheral blood. The receptors stem from a man older than 75 with acute or convalescent COVID-19.

The chain uses TRBV5-6 and TRBJ1-5; TRBD1 might be the D (5 bases). V shed 3 bases and J shed 6 bases, with 13 bases lying between them. This CDR3 contains 14 residues. Germline-derived CDR1 and CDR2 are SGHDT and YYEEEE. CDR3 bases: TGTGCCAGCAGCTACGGACGTAGGGGTCAGCCCCAGCATTTT. It yields the protein CASSYGRRGQPQHF. Variable domain in full (rest from reference TRBV5-6 and TRBJ1-5): DAGVTQSPTHLIKTRGQQVTLRCSPKSGHDTVSWYQQALGQGPQFIFQYYEEEERQRGNFPDRFSGHQFPNYSSELNVNALLLGDSALYLCASSYGRRGQPQHFGDGTRLSIL.

The sample holds a few counts of this clone. This rearrangement joins TRBV5-4 to TRBJ1-2; 12 bases are a match to TRBD1. The CDR3 consists of 17 residues. V was pared by 4 bases and J by 7 bases, with 14 bases of the junction left unmatched. Germline V gene data show CDR1 as SGHNT and CDR2 as YYREEE (reference sequence). The DNA for the CDR3 is TGTGCCAGCAGCCTCCGGGACAGGGGGCCCCCCATTCGTGGCTACACCTTC. Protein sequence: CASSLRDRGPPIRGYTF.

Of note for this clone: This sample also contains other DNA sequences that code for the same CDR3. The chain joins TRBV28 to TRBJ1-2, with 7 bases lining up with TRBD1. From germline, CDR1 is MDHEN and CDR2 SYDVKM. CDR3 length: 13 amino acids. J lost 2 bases, V lost 6 bases, and 3 bases had no gene match. Written as DNA, the CDR3 is TGTGCCAGCAGCTCGGGACAGAACTATGGCTACACCTTC. Translation: CASSSGQNYGYTF.

The sample holds a few counts of this clone. V gene TRBV11-2 combines with J gene TRBJ2-1, with a possible D match to TRBD1 (6 bases). The CDR3 has 14 residues. Between the trimmed V and J ends, which lost 7 bases and 2 bases, there was a span of 12 bases. The germline CDR1 and CDR2 sequences are SGHAT and FQNNGV. DNA of the CDR3: TGTGCCAGCACCCGGACAGAGGCCTACAATGAGCAGTTCTTC. Its translation is CASTRTEAYNEQFF.

The chain employs TRBV2 and TRBJ1-4; a weak D match, TRBD1 (6 bases). V gave up 8 bases and J gave up 6 bases, with 10 bases separating them. This CDR3 spans 12 amino acids. The germline gives CDR1 SNHLY, CDR2 FYNNEI. The CDR3 sequence is CASGGADEKLFF. The CDR3 DNA reads TGTGCCAGCGGGGGGGCGGATGAAAAACTGTTTTTT. Looking up the rest from reference TRBV2 and TRBJ1-4 gives the full variable domain: EPEVTQTPSHQVTQMGQEVILRCVPISNHLYFYWYRQILGQKVEFLVSFYNNEISEKSEIFDDQFSVERPDGSNFTLKIRSTKLEDSAMYFCASGGADEKLFFGSGTQLSVL.

The chain has TRBV6-4 and TRBJ1-2, with 9 nucleotides matching TRBD1. With V trimmed by 4 bases and J by 0 bases, 6 bases remained unmatched. The CDR3 contains 16 residues. Germline CDR1 reads MRHNA; CDR2 reads SNTAGT. The CDR3 is CASSATGGLANYGYTF. CDR3 nucleotides: TGTGCCAGCAGTGCCACAGGGGGCTTAGCTAACTATGGCTACACCTTC.

This chain uses TRBV4-2 with TRBJ2-1; D might be TRBD2 (5 bases). V was clipped by 3 bases and J by 0 bases, with 12 bases between them. The CDR3 loop spans 16 amino acids. Looked up from germline, CDR1 is LGHNA and CDR2 is YNFKEQ. As DNA, the CDR3 is TGTGCCAGCAGCCAGGGAGCGGTGAGCTCCTACAATGAGCAGTTCTTC. Protein product: CASSQGAVSSYNEQFF.